This entry describes one TCR beta chain. Libraries were prepared by immunoSEQ multiplex PCR; TCRdb keeps only in-frame clonotypes and omits some of them. The table lists some 150,000 clones, 85% to 90% of them singletons. The data were obtained in a study of blood T cell repertoires in COVID-19. Study-level information: Acute-phase and convalescent COVID-19 samples originated in the United States, Italy and Spain. The analysed material was cDNA or gDNA that came from T cells, B-cell-depleted T cells, or PBMCs.

Trimming took off 1 base at V and 2 bases at J, with 5 bases between the two ends. CDR3 length: 13 amino acids. Germline V gives CDR1 SGHRS, CDR2 YFSETQ. The chain is built from TRBV5-1 and TRBJ2-3; D remains ambiguous. The sequence was obtained from a human donor in a cohort sampled during active COVID-19. Sequencing was carried out using peripheral blood. The CDR3 sequence: CASSLTVTDTQYF. In nucleotides, the CDR3 is TGCGCCAGCAGCTTGACAGTCACAGATACGCAGTATTTT.